What follows are 14 T cell receptor beta chains derived from one specimen sequenced in a study of shared clonotypes between healthy human individuals. Sequencing used immunoSEQ multiplex PCR; TCRdb keeps in-frame clones, though not all of them. The repertoire holds under 2,500,000 clones, with nearly 97% as singletons. The sequenced sample consisted of naive CD4+ T cells sorted from blood. The subset: CD45RA+ positively selected. These TCRs come from a man in his late teens or twenties in good health.

The CDR3 DNA sequence: TGCGCCAGCAGCTCAAGGGTGGACCACTATGGCTACACCTTC. Its protein is CASSSRVDHYGYTF. V usage is TRBV5-1 and J usage is TRBJ1-2; D uncertain. The CDR3 runs 14 residues. Trimming removed 3 bases at V and 3 bases at J, with 12 bases between. CDR1 SGHRS and CDR2 YFSETQ come from the germline V gene.

V gene TRBV6-5 combines with J gene TRBJ2-7, with 9 bases matching TRBD2. CDR3 length: 13 amino acids. The germline gives CDR1 MNHEY, CDR2 SVGAGI. V trimming: 7 bases; J trimming: 7 bases; junction bases outside the gene matches: 8. The CDR3 nucleotides read TGTGCCAGCACCCCAGCGGGAGGATTGGAGCAGTACTTC. This translates into CASTPAGGLEQYF.

As to this clone: The same CDR3 can be traced to other DNA sequences in this sample. The V gene is TRBV7-2, the J gene TRBJ1-5; 7 bases are a match to TRBD1. J lost 7 bases, V lost 3 bases, and 3 bases had no gene match. The CDR3 contains 13 residues. Per germline, CDR1 SGHTA and CDR2 FQGNSA. Here the CDR3 reads CASSLTGNQPQHF. The CDR3 region has the DNA TGTGCCAGCAGCTTGACAGGGAACCAGCCCCAGCATTTT.

The chain is built from TRBV19 and TRBJ1-1; tentative D call: TRBD1 (6 bases). V was pared by 6 bases and J by 4 bases, with 12 bases between. CDR1 is LNHDA, CDR2 SQIVND, per germline (reference sequence). The CDR3 consists of 13 residues. The CDR3 reads CASRTGLGTEAFF. CDR3 coding DNA: TGTGCCAGTAGAACAGGGTTGGGCACTGAAGCTTTCTTT.

The gene calls are TRBV13 and TRBJ1-6; no clear D gene. Germline V gene data show CDR1 as PRHDT and CDR2 as FYEKMQ (reference sequence). V lost 3 bases to trimming and J lost 2 bases, with 17 bases between them. The length of the CDR3 is 18 residues. CDR3 DNA sequence: TGTGCCAGCAGCTTGCGTCAGGTAGCAGGTGCCTATAATTCACCCCTCCACTTT. Protein: CASSLRQVAGAYNSPLHF.

This rearrangement joins TRBV29-1 to TRBJ2-7; D is uncertain. The CDR3 is 13 amino acids. Germline V lookup: CDR1 SQVTM, CDR2 ANQGSEA. The ends were cut back, 4 bases at V and 0 bases at J, with 10 bases in the middle. This CDR3 is CSVAGRSSYEQYF. The CDR3 coding sequence is TGCAGCGTTGCAGGCCGGAGCTCCTACGAGCAGTACTTC.

This chain connects TRBV11-2 to TRBJ2-1; D might be TRBD2 (6 bases). The CDR3 spans 15 residues. CDR1 and CDR2 from the germline V gene are SGHAT and FQNNGV. Trimming removed 5 bases at V and 6 bases at J, with 17 bases between. CDR3: CASSRGTGGSNEQFF. The CDR3 nucleotides read TGTGCCAGCAGCCGCGGGACTGGCGGGTCCAATGAGCAGTTCTTC.

V is TRBV28 and J is TRBJ2-7, with TRBD1 identical over 8 bases. CDR3 size: 15 residues. Trimming cost V 7 bases and J 4 bases; bases outside gene matches: 12. From germline, CDR1 is MDHEN and CDR2 SYDVKM. CDR3 DNA: TGTGCCAGCACCGTCCCTGGACAGGGTTCGTACGAGCAGTACTTC. It specifies CASTVPGQGSYEQYF. Complete variable domain (other parts from reference TRBV28 and TRBJ2-7): DVKVTQSSRYLVKRTGEKVFLECVQDMDHENMFWYRQDPGLGLRLIYFSYDVKMKEKGDIPEGYSVSREKKERFSLILESASTNQTSMYLCASTVPGQGSYEQYFGPGTRLTVT.

The V and J genes are TRBV25-1 and TRBJ2-5, with D possibly TRBD1 on 6 matching bases. Germline loops: CDR1 MGHDK, CDR2 SYGVNS. Trimming stripped 3 bases from V and 3 bases from J, with 11 bases between. The CDR3 is made up of 14 amino acids. The chain's CDR3 is CASSEYRVEETQYF. In nucleotides, the CDR3 is TGTGCCAGCAGTGAGTACAGGGTGGAAGAGACCCAGTACTTC.

The chain combines TRBV6-4 with TRBJ1-6; D is ambiguous. Germline V gene sequence: CDR1 MRHNA, CDR2 SNTAGT. This CDR3 has 14 residues. Trimming removed 3 bases at V and 6 bases at J, with 9 bases between. The DNA for the CDR3 is TGTGCCAGCAGTGAGAGGGTTGGTAATTCACCCCTCCACTTT. It specifies CASSERVGNSPLHF.

As to this clone: Its ends do not fully match the called genes, so a read error is possible. The V call is TRBV7-2, the J call TRBJ1-2, with 8 nucleotides matching TRBD1. The CDR3 runs to 16 residues. Germline CDR1 is SGHTA and CDR2 is FQGNSA. The CDR3 DNA sequence: TGTGCCAGCACCTTAGGGGGAGCAGGGGGCAACTATGGCTACACCTTC. Translating it yields CASTLGGAGGNYGYTF.

Note on this clone: Other DNA sequences in the sample encode the same CDR3. V usage is TRBV9 and J usage is TRBJ2-3; either TRBD1 or TRBD2 may fit D (5 bases each). The V gene lost 0 bases and the J gene lost 0 bases, with 8 bases spanning the gap. The CDR3 is 15 amino acids. Germline V gene data show CDR1 as SGDLS and CDR2 as YYNGEE. The CDR3 sequence is CASSVGGRSTDTQYF. For the CDR3, the DNA is TGTGCCAGCAGCGTAGGGGGACGAAGCACAGATACGCAGTATTTT.

This chain links TRBV5-1 with TRBJ1-3, with a possible D match to TRBD1 (6 bases). This CDR3 spans 17 amino acids. Germline V lookup: CDR1 SGHRS, CDR2 YFSETQ. Trimming took 0 bases from V and 2 from J, leaving 15 bases between them. CDR3: CASSLEYRGDAGNTIYF. The CDR3 DNA is TGCGCCAGCAGCTTGGAGTATAGGGGGGATGCTGGAAACACCATATATTTT.

This chain links TRBV18 with TRBJ2-1, with D perhaps TRBD2 (6 bases). Deletions cut 6 bases from V and 0 bases from J, with 12 bases between. Germline V lookup: CDR1 KGHSH, CDR2 LQKENI. The CDR3 length is 15 residues. The CDR3 sequence is CASSLLGGSYNEQFF. As DNA, the CDR3 is TGTGCCAGCTCCCTTTTGGGGGGCTCCTACAATGAGCAGTTCTTC.